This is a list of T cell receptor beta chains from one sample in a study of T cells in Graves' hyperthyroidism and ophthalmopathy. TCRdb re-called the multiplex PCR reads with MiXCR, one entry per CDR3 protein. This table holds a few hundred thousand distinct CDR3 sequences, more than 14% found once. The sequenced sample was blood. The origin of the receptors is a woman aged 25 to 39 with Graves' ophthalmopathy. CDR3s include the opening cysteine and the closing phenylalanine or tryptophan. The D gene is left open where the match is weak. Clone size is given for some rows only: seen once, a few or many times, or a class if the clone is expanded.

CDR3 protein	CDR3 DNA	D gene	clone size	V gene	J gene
CASSYSGASNEKLFF	TGTGCCAGCAGTTACTCGGGGGCGTCTAATGAAAAACTGTTTTTT	.	many	TRBV6-6	TRBJ1-4
CASSLLDGFNQPQHF	TGTGCCAGCAGCTTGTTGGACGGATTCAATCAGCCCCAGCATTTT	.	.	TRBV5-5	TRBJ1-5
CASSSDRVRRYTF	TGTGCCAGCAGCTCAGACAGGGTTCGTCGCTACACCTTC	TRBD1	many	TRBV12-3/TRBV12-4	TRBJ1-2
CASSQDESGGYQETQYF	TGCGCCAGCAGCCAAGATGAAAGCGGGGGGTACCAAGAGACCCAGTACTTC	TRBD2	few	TRBV4-1	TRBJ2-5
CASSQDQRAADTQYF	TGTGCCAGCAGCCAAGATCAGAGGGCGGCAGATACGCAGTATTTT	.	many	TRBV3-1	TRBJ2-3
CASKPLSGGLSAGELFF	TGTGCCAGCAAACCCCTTAGCGGGGGGTTGAGCGCCGGGGAGCTGTTTTTT	TRBD2	few	TRBV28	TRBJ2-2
CASSLTQGANQPQHF	TGCGCCAGCAGCTTGACCCAGGGGGCTAATCAGCCCCAGCATTTT	TRBD1	few	TRBV5-1	TRBJ1-5
CASSFLSQAGARKNIQYF	TGTGCCAGCAGTTTTCTTTCCCAGGCTGGGGCCCGCAAAAACATTCAGTACTTC	.	.	TRBV28	TRBJ2-4
CASGDRNYGYTF	TGTGCCAGTGGGGACAGAAACTATGGCTACACCTTC	TRBD1	few	TRBV19	TRBJ1-2
CASSALGLAVYNEQFF	TGTGCCAGCAGTGCGTTGGGACTAGCGGTATACAATGAGCAGTTCTTC	TRBD2	few	TRBV6-4	TRBJ2-1
CASSLRASGFEFF	TGTGCCAGCAGCTTACGCGCTAGCGGGTTTGAGTTCTTC	TRBD2	many	TRBV7-9	TRBJ2-1
CSAPDLGGTGELFF	TGCAGTGCTCCGGACTTAGGGGGTACCGGGGAGCTGTTTTTT	.	many	TRBV20-1	TRBJ2-2
CASSYMGKNTEAFF	TGTGCCAGCAGTTACATGGGAAAGAACACTGAAGCTTTCTTT	.	few	TRBV6-5	TRBJ1-1
CASSLWGVFSTGELFF	TGTGCCAGCAGTTTATGGGGGGTATTCTCCACCGGGGAGCTGTTTTTT	.	many	TRBV28	TRBJ2-2
CATSDRGQGQGNGELFF	TGTGCCACCAGTGACCGGGGACAGGGGCAGGGGAACGGGGAGCTGTTTTTT	TRBD1	many	TRBV24-1	TRBJ2-2
CASSYRGINQPQHF	TGTGCCAGCAGTTACAGGGGAATCAATCAGCCCCAGCATTTT	TRBD1	many	TRBV2	TRBJ1-5
CASSPGPSTDTQYF	TGTGCCAGCAGTCCAGGGCCTAGCACAGATACGCAGTATTTT	.	many	TRBV3-1	TRBJ2-3
CASRDQGAYTEAFF	TGTGCCAGCAGAGATCAGGGGGCGTACACTGAAGCTTTCTTT	TRBD1	.	TRBV25-1	TRBJ1-1
CASSLFGGSTDTQYF	TGTGCCAGCAGCTTATTTGGAGGTAGCACAGATACGCAGTATTTT	.	many	TRBV11-2	TRBJ2-3
CATSRDGGTGVQPQHF	TGTGCCACCAGCAGAGATGGGGGAACAGGGGTCCAGCCCCAGCATTTT	TRBD1	many	TRBV15	TRBJ1-5
CASSLGGSSSYNEQFF	TGTGCCAGCAGCTTAGGAGGGTCAAGCTCCTACAATGAGCAGTTCTTC	.	many	TRBV5-8	TRBJ2-1
CSARDQGGSGANVLTF	TGCAGTGCTAGAGATCAGGGGGGCTCTGGGGCCAACGTCCTGACTTTC	.	many	TRBV20-1	TRBJ2-6
CASSYFSGGDTQYF	TGTGCCAGCAGTTACTTTAGCGGAGGAGATACGCAGTATTTT	.	.	TRBV6-2/TRBV6-3	TRBJ2-3
CASSLEQGIGRRGEQYF	TGTGCCAGCAGCTTGGAACAGGGGATCGGCAGAAGGGGCGAGCAGTACTTC	TRBD1	many	TRBV5-6	TRBJ2-7
CAIRDSLGGYTF	TGTGCCATAAGGGACAGTCTAGGCGGCTACACCTTC	TRBD1	few	TRBV10-3	TRBJ1-2
CASSLVDAGSYEQYF	TGTGCCAGCAGCTTAGTAGACGCCGGCTCCTACGAGCAGTACTTC	.	many	TRBV7-2	TRBJ2-7
CASSTLTLYEQYF	TGTGCCAGCAGCACTCTGACCCTCTACGAGCAGTACTTC	.	many	TRBV7-2	TRBJ2-7
CASSPQVIQYF	TGTGCCAGCAGCCCGCAGGTCATTCAGTACTTC	.	.	TRBV7-9	TRBJ2-4
CASSRYKVGGDNSPLHF	TGTGCCAGCTCAAGATACAAGGTCGGGGGGGATAATTCACCCCTCCACTTT	.	.	TRBV7-2	TRBJ1-6
CASGWGSADTEAFF	TGTGCCAGCGGATGGGGGTCGGCGGACACTGAAGCTTTCTTT	.	.	TRBV6-2/TRBV6-3	TRBJ1-1
CSARDRGETDTQYF	TGCAGTGCTAGAGACAGGGGGGAAACAGATACGCAGTATTTT	.	many	TRBV20-1	TRBJ2-3
CAISESLTGHGYTF	TGTGCCATCAGTGAGTCTTTGACAGGGCATGGCTACACCTTC	TRBD1	many	TRBV10-3	TRBJ1-2
CASSLGVITEAFF	TGTGCCAGCAGCTTGGGGGTCATCACTGAAGCTTTCTTT	.	many	TRBV5-5	TRBJ1-1
CASSWDFNQPQHF	TGTGCCAGCAGTTGGGACTTCAATCAGCCCCAGCATTTT	.	many	TRBV12-3/TRBV12-4	TRBJ1-5
CSARASGGFYEQYF	TGCAGTGCTAGAGCTAGCGGGGGATTCTACGAGCAGTACTTC	TRBD2	few	TRBV20-1	TRBJ2-7
CSVVTGSRSGANVLTF	TGCAGCGTTGTGACAGGGAGTAGGTCTGGGGCCAACGTCCTGACTTTC	TRBD1	.	TRBV29-1	TRBJ2-6
CASSQRQGQVNGYTF	TGCGCCAGCAGCCAACGACAGGGACAGGTGAATGGCTACACCTTC	TRBD1	many	TRBV4-1	TRBJ1-2
CASSFEGGLNHEAFF	TGTGCCAGCAGCTTCGAGGGAGGGCTGAACCATGAAGCTTTCTTT	.	.	TRBV11-3	TRBJ1-1
CASSKDGISSYNSPLHF	TGTGCCAGCAGTAAGGACGGTATTAGCTCCTATAATTCACCCCTCCACTTT	.	many	TRBV28	TRBJ1-6